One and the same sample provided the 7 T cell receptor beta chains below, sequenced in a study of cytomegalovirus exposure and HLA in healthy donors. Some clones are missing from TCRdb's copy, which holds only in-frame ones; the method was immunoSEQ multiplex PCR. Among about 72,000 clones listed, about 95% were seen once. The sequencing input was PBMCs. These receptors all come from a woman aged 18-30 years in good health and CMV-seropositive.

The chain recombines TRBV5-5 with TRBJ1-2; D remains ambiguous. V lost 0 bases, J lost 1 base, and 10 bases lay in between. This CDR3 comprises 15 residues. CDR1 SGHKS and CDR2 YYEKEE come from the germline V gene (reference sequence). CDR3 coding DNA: TGTGCCAGCAGCTTGGCGGGGAGCTATAACTATGGCTACACCTTC. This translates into CASSLAGSYNYGYTF.

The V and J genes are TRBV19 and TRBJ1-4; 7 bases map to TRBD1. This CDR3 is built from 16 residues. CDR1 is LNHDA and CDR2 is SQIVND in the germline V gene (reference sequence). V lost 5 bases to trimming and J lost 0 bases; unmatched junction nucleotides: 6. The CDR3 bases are TGTGCCAGTAGTGACGGACAGGTTGCAACTAATGAAAAACTGTTTTTT. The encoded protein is CASSDGQVATNEKLFF.

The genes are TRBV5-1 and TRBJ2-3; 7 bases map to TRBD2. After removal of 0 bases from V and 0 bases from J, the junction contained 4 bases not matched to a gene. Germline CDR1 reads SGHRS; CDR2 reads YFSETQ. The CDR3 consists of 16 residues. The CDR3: CASSLEVGGSTDTQYF. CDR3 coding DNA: TGCGCCAGCAGCTTGGAGGTCGGGGGGAGCACAGATACGCAGTATTTT.

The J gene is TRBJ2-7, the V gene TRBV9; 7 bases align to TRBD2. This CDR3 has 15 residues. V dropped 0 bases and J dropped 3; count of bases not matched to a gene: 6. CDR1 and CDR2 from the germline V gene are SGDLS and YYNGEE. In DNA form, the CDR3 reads TGTGCCAGCAGCGTAGTTGCGGGAGAAGACTACGAGCAGTACTTC. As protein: CASSVVAGEDYEQYF.

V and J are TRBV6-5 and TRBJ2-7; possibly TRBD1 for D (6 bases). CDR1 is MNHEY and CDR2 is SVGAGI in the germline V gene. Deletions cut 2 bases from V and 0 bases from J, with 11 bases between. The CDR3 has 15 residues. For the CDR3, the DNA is TGTGCCAGCAGTTACGGGGGCAGGACCTCCTACGAGCAGTACTTC. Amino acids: CASSYGGRTSYEQYF.

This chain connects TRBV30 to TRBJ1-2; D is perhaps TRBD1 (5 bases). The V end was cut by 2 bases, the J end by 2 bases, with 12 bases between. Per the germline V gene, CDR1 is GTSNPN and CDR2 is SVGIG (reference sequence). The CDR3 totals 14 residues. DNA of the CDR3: TGTGCCTGGAGTCCAGGCAGGGAAAACTATGGCTACACCTTC. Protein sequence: CAWSPGRENYGYTF.

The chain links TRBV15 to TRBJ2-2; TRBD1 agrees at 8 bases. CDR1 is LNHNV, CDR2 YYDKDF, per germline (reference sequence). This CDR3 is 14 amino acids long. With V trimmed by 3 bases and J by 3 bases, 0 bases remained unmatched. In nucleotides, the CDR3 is TGTGCCACCAGCAGGGACAGGGACACCGGGGAGCTGTTTTTT. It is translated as CATSRDRDTGELFF.